This T cell receptor beta chain is from a study of OX40 agonist ivuxolimab in advanced cancers. Clones were sequenced by immunoSEQ multiplex PCR, and TCRdb holds only the in-frame ones, with some missing. In the table there are fewer than 25,000 clones, less than 90% of which are singletons. The material was CD4+ or CD8+ T cells sorted from blood, obtained in a trial of the OX40 agonist ivuxolimab. This sequence originates from an adult with an advanced solid tumor such as melanoma, head and neck, liver or kidney cancer.

Written as DNA, the CDR3 is TGTGCCACCAGCAGAGATCGCGGGGGATCCTACGAGCAGTACTTC. This encodes CATSRDRGGSYEQYF. This sequence joins TRBV15 and TRBJ2-7; 7 bases agree with TRBD2. CDR3 length: 15 amino acids. Germline CDR1 LNHNV, CDR2 YYDKDF (reference sequence). After removal of 0 bases from V and 1 base from J, the junction contained 3 bases not matched to a gene.